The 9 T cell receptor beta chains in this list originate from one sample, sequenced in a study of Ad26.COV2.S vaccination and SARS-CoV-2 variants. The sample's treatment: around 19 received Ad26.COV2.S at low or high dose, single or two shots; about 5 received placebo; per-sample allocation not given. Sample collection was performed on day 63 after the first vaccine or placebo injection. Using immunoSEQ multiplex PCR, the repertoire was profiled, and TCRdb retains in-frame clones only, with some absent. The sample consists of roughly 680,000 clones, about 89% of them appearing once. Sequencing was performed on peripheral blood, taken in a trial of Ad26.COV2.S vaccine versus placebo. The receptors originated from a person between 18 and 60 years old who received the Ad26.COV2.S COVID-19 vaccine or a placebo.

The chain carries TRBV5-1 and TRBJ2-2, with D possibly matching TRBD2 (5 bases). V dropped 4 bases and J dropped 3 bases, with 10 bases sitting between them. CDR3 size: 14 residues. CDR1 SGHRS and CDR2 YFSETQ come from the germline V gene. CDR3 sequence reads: CASSTGVDTGELFF. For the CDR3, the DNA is TGCGCCAGCAGCACCGGGGTGGACACCGGGGAGCTGTTTTTT.

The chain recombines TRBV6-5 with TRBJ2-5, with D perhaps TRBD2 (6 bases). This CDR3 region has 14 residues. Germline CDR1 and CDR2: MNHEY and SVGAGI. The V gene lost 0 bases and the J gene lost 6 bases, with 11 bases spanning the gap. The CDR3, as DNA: TGTGCCAGCAGTTACTCACTAGCTCGGAAGACCCAGTACTTC. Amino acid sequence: CASSYSLARKTQYF.

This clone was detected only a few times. For the CDR3, the DNA is TGTGCCAGAGTAACAGGGATGCCCAATCAGCCCCAGCATTTT. Protein product: CARVTGMPNQPQHF. This sequence joins TRBV19 and TRBJ1-5, with D maybe TRBD1 (6 bases). From germline, CDR1 is LNHDA and CDR2 SQIVND (reference sequence). The CDR3 is made up of 14 amino acids. V was shortened by 9 bases and J by 3 bases, with 15 bases between the two germline ends.

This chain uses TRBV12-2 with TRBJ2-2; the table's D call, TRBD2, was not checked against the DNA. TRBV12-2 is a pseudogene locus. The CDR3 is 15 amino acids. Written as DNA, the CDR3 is TGTGCAAGTCGCGACTGGCTCTCGGTTACCGGGGAGCTGTTTTTT. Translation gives CASRDWLSVTGELFF.

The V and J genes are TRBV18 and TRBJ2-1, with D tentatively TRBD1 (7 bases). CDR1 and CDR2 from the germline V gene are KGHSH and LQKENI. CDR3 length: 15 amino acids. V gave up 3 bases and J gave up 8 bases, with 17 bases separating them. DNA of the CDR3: TGTGCCAGCTCACCTCAGGGGGGAAATGGCGATGAGCAGTTCTTC. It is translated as CASSPQGGNGDEQFF.

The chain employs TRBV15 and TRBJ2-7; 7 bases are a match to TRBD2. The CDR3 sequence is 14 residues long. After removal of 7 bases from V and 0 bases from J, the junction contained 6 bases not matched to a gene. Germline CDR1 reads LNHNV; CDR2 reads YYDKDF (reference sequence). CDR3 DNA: TGTGCCACCACGGCTGGGGGGGTCTCCTACGAGCAGTACTTC. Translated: CATTAGGVSYEQYF.

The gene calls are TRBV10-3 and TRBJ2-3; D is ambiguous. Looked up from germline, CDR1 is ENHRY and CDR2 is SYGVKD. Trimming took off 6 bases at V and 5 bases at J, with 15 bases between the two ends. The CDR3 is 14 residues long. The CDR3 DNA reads TGTGCCATCAGCGACCTCCAGGAGTTAGATACGCAGTATTTT. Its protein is CAISDLQELDTQYF.

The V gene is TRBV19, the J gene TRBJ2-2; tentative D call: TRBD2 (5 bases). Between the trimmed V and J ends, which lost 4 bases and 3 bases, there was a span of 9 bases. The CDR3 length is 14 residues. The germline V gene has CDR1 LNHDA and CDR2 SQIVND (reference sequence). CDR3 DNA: TGTGCCAGTAGTAAAGAGGGTTACACCGGGGAGCTGTTTTTT. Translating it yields CASSKEGYTGELFF.

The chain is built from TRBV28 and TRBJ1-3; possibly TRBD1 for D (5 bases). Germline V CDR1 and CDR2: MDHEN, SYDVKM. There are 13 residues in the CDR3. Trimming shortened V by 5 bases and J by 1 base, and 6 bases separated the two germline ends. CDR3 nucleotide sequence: TGTGCCAGCAGTCAGGGTTCTGGAAACACCATATATTTT. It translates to CASSQGSGNTIYF. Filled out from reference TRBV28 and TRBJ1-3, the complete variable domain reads DVKVTQSSRYLVKRTGEKVFLECVQDMDHENMFWYRQDPGLGLRLIYFSYDVKMKEKGDIPEGYSVSREKKERFSLILESASTNQTSMYLCASSQGSGNTIYFGEGSWLTVV.